A single sample is the source of the 26 T cell receptor beta chains below, sequenced in a study of cytomegalovirus exposure and HLA in healthy donors. Primers included in the PCR were 60 Vbeta and 13 Jbeta primers. Data came from immunoSEQ multiplex PCR; TCRdb stores just in-frame clones and leaves some out. The sample has around 230,000 clones, 60% to 80% seen once. Specimen: PBMCs. The receptors were sampled from a male donor in good health and CMV-seronegative.

The CDR3 DNA sequence: TGCGCCAGCAGCCAGGTTGGACAGTACGAGCAGTACTTC. It codes for CASSQVGQYEQYF. V gene TRBV4-3 combines with J gene TRBJ2-7; D is possibly TRBD1 (6 bases). The ends were cut back, 3 bases at V and 4 bases at J, with 10 bases in the middle. Germline V gene sequence: CDR1 LGHNA, CDR2 YSLEER. This CDR3 contains 13 residues.

This chain uses TRBV4-2 with TRBJ2-7; D is unclear. From germline, CDR1 is LGHNA and CDR2 YNFKEQ. V lost 1 base and J 3 bases, leaving 4 bases between the germline ends. This CDR3 is 12 amino acids long. The chain's CDR3 is CASSQVDYEQYF. CDR3 sequence (DNA): TGTGCCAGCAGCCAAGTAGACTACGAGCAGTACTTC.

The V and J genes are TRBV5-5 and TRBJ2-5; tentatively, D is TRBD2 (6 bases). Germline lookup yields CDR1 SGHKS and CDR2 YYEKEE (reference sequence). V was clipped by 5 bases and J by 5 bases, with 19 bases between them. The length of the CDR3 is 15 residues. The CDR3 DNA is TGTGCCAGCAGTAGGTCCCCGGGAGTGAGGGAGACCCAGTACTTC. It is translated as CASSRSPGVRETQYF.

The rearrangement joins TRBV4-1 to TRBJ2-5, with 10 bases matching TRBD2. The V segment lost 6 bases and the J segment 4 bases; nucleotides outside the gene matches: 8. Germline V gene data show CDR1 as MGHRA and CDR2 as YSYEKL. The CDR3 runs 15 residues. In DNA, the CDR3 is TGCGCCAGCAGTCCCCGGACTAGCGGAACAGAGACCCAGTACTTC. Translating gives CASSPRTSGTETQYF.

This clone was picked up a small number of times. The chain links TRBV29-1 to TRBJ2-2, with 12 bases that match TRBD2. V trimming: 3 bases; J trimming: 4 bases; junction bases outside the gene matches: 0. This CDR3 is 14 amino acids long. The germline V gene has CDR1 SQVTM and CDR2 ANQGSEA. CDR3 nucleotide sequence: TGCAGCGTTGAGACTAGCGGGGGCACCGGGGAGCTGTTTTTT. Residues: CSVETSGGTGELFF.

V gene TRBV19 combines with J gene TRBJ1-2, with TRBD1 matching over 7 bases. The CDR3 is 14 amino acids. V dropped 6 bases and J dropped 3; count of bases not matched to a gene: 7. Germline V gene data show CDR1 as LNHDA and CDR2 as SQIVND (reference sequence). The CDR3 coding sequence is TGTGCCAGTAGCCTCATAGGGACAGACTATGGCTACACCTTC. Protein sequence: CASSLIGTDYGYTF.

The rearrangement joins TRBV6-5 to TRBJ1-1; tentative D call: TRBD1 (5 bases). Trimming stripped 4 bases from V and 3 bases from J, with 15 bases between. CDR1 and CDR2 from the germline V gene are MNHEY and SVGAGI. The CDR3 runs to 15 residues. CDR3 bases: TGTGCCAGCAGTTCTGGGGCGGGAGGGGACACTGAAGCTTTCTTT. This encodes CASSSGAGGDTEAFF.

The CDR3 protein is CASRETGRSFF. The DNA of the CDR3 is TGTGCCAGCAGGGAGACAGGGAGGTCTTTCTTT. The chain couples TRBV28 to TRBJ1-1; 7 positions agree with TRBD1. The CDR3 loop spans 11 amino acids. V lost 6 bases to trimming and J lost 12 bases; unmatched junction nucleotides: 7. Germline CDR1 reads MDHEN; CDR2 reads SYDVKM.

J is TRBJ1-1 and V is TRBV11-1, with 7 bases identical to TRBD1. Trimming removed 5 bases from V and 1 base from J; junction bases left unmatched: 7. CDR1 is SGHAT, CDR2 FQDESV, per germline (reference sequence). The CDR3 consists of 15 residues. CDR3 in DNA: TGTGCCAGCAGCCTCCGGACAGGCCCGAACACTGAAGCTTTCTTT. It yields the protein CASSLRTGPNTEAFF.

This clone has a single count. The chain links TRBV30 to TRBJ2-5; no clear D gene. The J call may be mistaken, given a closer DNA end match to TRBJ2-7. Germline CDR1 GTSNPN, CDR2 SVGIG (reference sequence). CDR3 length equals 12 residues. The CDR3 spells CAWSNGVYEQYF. In DNA form, the CDR3 reads TGTGCCTGGAGTAACGGAGTCTACGAGCAGTACTTC.

V usage is TRBV13 and J usage is TRBJ2-7; 8 bases agree with TRBD1. V was pared by 5 bases and J by 3 bases, with 12 bases of the junction left unmatched. The germline CDR1 and CDR2 sequences are PRHDT and FYEKMQ (reference sequence). The CDR3 is made up of 16 amino acids. The CDR3 DNA follows: TGTGCCAGCAGCCCGACAGGGGAAGAGCGGTTCTACGAGCAGTACTTC. Translating it yields CASSPTGEERFYEQYF.

This sequence joins TRBV25-1 and TRBJ2-5; TRBD1 might be the D (6 bases). Germline V gene sequence: CDR1 MGHDK, CDR2 SYGVNS. The CDR3 is 14 residues long. V was clipped by 1 base and J by 1 base, with 7 bases between them. In DNA form, the CDR3 reads TGTGCCAGCAGTGAATTGGACAGCCAAGAGACCCAGTACTTC. Protein sequence: CASSELDSQETQYF.

This clone has only one observation. Other DNA sequences in this sample translate to the same CDR3. The chain is built from TRBV5-1 and TRBJ1-2; 9 bases line up with TRBD1. Germline V gene lookup returns CDR1 SGHRS and CDR2 YFSETQ. This CDR3 region has 13 residues. The junction had 4 bases not matched to a gene; V was cut back by 4 bases and J by 6 bases. CDR3 region: CASSLGQGDGYTF. Written as DNA, the CDR3 is TGCGCCAGCAGCCTGGGACAGGGAGATGGCTACACCTTC.

The gene calls are TRBV9 and TRBJ2-7, with TRBD2 identical over 13 bases. The V gene end was trimmed by 3 bases and the J gene end by 3 bases; junction bases not matched to a gene: 3. The CDR3 covers 15 residues. Looked up from germline, CDR1 is SGDLS and CDR2 is YYNGEE. The CDR3 loop is CASSGGTSGDYEQYF. DNA for the CDR3: TGTGCCAGCAGCGGAGGGACTAGCGGGGACTACGAGCAGTACTTC.

The chain recombines TRBV27 with TRBJ2-7; TRBD1 is a possible D gene (6 bases). V was trimmed by 0 bases and J by 7 bases, leaving 13 bases between them. The CDR3 runs to 14 residues. Germline V gene sequence: CDR1 MNHEY, CDR2 SMNVEV (reference sequence). CDR3 coding DNA: TGTGCCAGCAGTTTATCGTACAGGGCGAAGGAGCAGTACTTC. Translating gives CASSLSYRAKEQYF.

To note about this clone: The conserved phenylalanine or tryptophan normally closing the CDR3 is absent here, so this likely arose from a read error. The DNA is left out, because the CDR3 cannot be placed on it with certainty; the CDR3 is given as TCRdb lists it. The V and J genes are TRBV27 and TRBJ1-2; the table calls TRBD1, which could not be checked here. Per germline, CDR1 MNHEY and CDR2 SMNVEV (reference sequence). The CDR3 has 13 amino acids, counting both end residues. The CDR3: CASSPYDTSTGVG.

The V call is TRBV19, the J call TRBJ1-1, with D perhaps TRBD1 (6 bases). Trimming stripped 3 bases from V and 1 base from J, with 24 bases between. The V gene's germline CDR1 is LNHDA and CDR2 SQIVND (reference sequence). CDR3 length: 19 residues. CDR3 sequence (DNA): TGTGCCAGTAGTATTAGGAGCCCCCGGGCAGGGGCGAAGAACACTGAAGCTTTCTTT. Translated, it gives CASSIRSPRAGAKNTEAFF.

The chain couples TRBV2 to TRBJ1-1; weak D call: TRBD1 (6 bases). This CDR3 has 15 residues. Germline CDR1 SNHLY, CDR2 FYNNEI. Trimming removed 6 bases from V and 1 base from J, with 15 bases in between. CDR3 in amino acids: CASRRGGPPNTEAFF. The CDR3, as DNA: TGTGCCAGCAGGCGGGGGGGGCCTCCGAACACTGAAGCTTTCTTT.

V and J are TRBV28 and TRBJ2-7, with D possibly matching TRBD1 (5 bases). The germline gives CDR1 MDHEN, CDR2 SYDVKM. The CDR3 contains 12 residues. V shed 5 bases and J shed 4 bases, with 9 bases lying between them. CDR3 sequence (DNA): TGTGCCAGCAGTCCCCGACAGTACGAGCAGTACTTC. Residues: CASSPRQYEQYF. The whole variable domain, filled in from reference TRBV28 and TRBJ2-7, reads DVKVTQSSRYLVKRTGEKVFLECVQDMDHENMFWYRQDPGLGLRLIYFSYDVKMKEKGDIPEGYSVSREKKERFSLILESASTNQTSMYLCASSPRQYEQYFGPGTRLTVT.

The chain uses TRBV2 and TRBJ2-1, with 10 bases matching TRBD2. Germline CDR1 and CDR2: SNHLY and FYNNEI. The CDR3 contains 15 residues. Trimming took 5 bases from V and 9 from J; bases not matched to a gene: 10. The CDR3 here is CASSIAGGGRLEQFF. CDR3 nucleotide sequence: TGTGCCAGCAGTATAGCGGGAGGCGGAAGGCTTGAGCAGTTCTTC.

This clone was seen a single time. The chain carries TRBV6-5 and TRBJ1-4; D is ambiguous. Trimming took 4 bases from V and 8 from J, leaving 5 bases between them. The CDR3 extends over 11 amino acids. Germline V gives CDR1 MNHEY, CDR2 SVGAGI. CDR3 amino acids: CASSSGEKLFF. CDR3 in DNA: TGTGCCAGCAGTTCGGGGGAAAAACTGTTTTTT.

The chain joins TRBV5-1 to TRBJ1-4; 8 positions match TRBD1. CDR1 and CDR2 (germline): SGHRS, YFSETQ. V was pared by 6 bases and J by 6 bases, with 7 bases of the junction left unmatched. This CDR3 spans 14 amino acids. The CDR3 sequence: CASNDRGGDEKLFF. Written as DNA, the CDR3 is TGCGCCAGCAACGACAGGGGAGGCGATGAAAAACTGTTTTTT.

The chain carries TRBV9 and TRBJ2-3, with 7 bases fitting TRBD1. Germline values: CDR1 SGDLS, CDR2 YYNGEE. The CDR3 contains 14 residues. The V segment lost 2 bases and the J segment 2 bases; nucleotides outside the gene matches: 2. CDR3 in DNA: TGTGCCAGCAGCGTGACAGGGTACACAGATACGCAGTATTTT. Encoded protein: CASSVTGYTDTQYF.

This clone was recorded only once. The J gene is TRBJ2-7, the V gene TRBV4-1; TRBD2 is a possible D gene (7 bases). CDR1 is MGHRA, CDR2 YSYEKL, per germline. The CDR3 runs 15 residues. V gave up 2 bases and J gave up 7 bases, with 18 bases separating them. CDR3 DNA sequence: TGCGCCAGCAGCCAAAGTCCGCGGGGGCCGGGGGAGCAGTACTTC. Residues: CASSQSPRGPGEQYF.

The gene calls are TRBV6-5 and TRBJ1-5; 9 positions agree with TRBD1. The CDR3 is 15 amino acids. The V gene end was trimmed by 4 bases and the J gene end by 3 bases; junction bases not matched to a gene: 4. Germline V gene sequence: CDR1 MNHEY, CDR2 SVGAGI. CDR3 coding DNA: TGTGCCAGCAGTTCCGGGACAGGGAACAATCAGCCCCAGCATTTT. Amino acid sequence: CASSSGTGNNQPQHF.

This clone was picked up a small number of times. The chain has TRBV5-6 and TRBJ2-7; perhaps TRBD1 as D (5 bases). The germline V gene encodes CDR1 SGHDT and CDR2 YYEEEE. Trimming removed 3 bases from V and 2 bases from J, with 9 bases in between. The CDR3 sequence is 13 residues long. In nucleotides, the CDR3 is TGTGCCAGCAGCTGGACATCAGCCTACGAGCAGTACTTC. Its translation: CASSWTSAYEQYF.